Following are 21 T cell receptor beta chains from one sample sequenced in a study of glioma-infiltrating T cells after dendritic cell vaccination. Only in-frame clones appear in the TCRdb table, and some are missing; sequencing was by immunoSEQ multiplex PCR. The sample has 55,000 to 70,000 clones, approximately 85% seen once. Sequenced material: blood, taken before dendritic cell vaccination. The receptors were sampled from a human donor with glioblastoma.

The J gene is TRBJ2-7, the V gene TRBV6-6; a possible D gene is TRBD2 (5 bases). CDR3 length: 13 amino acids. Germline CDR1 MNHNY, CDR2 SVGAGI (reference sequence). With 6 bases removed from V and 2 bases from J, the gap between germline ends came to 11 bases. DNA of the CDR3: TGTGCCAGCAGGTACGGAGGACCCTACGAGCAGTACTTC. Translation gives CASRYGGPYEQYF.

The genes are TRBV27 and TRBJ1-2, with a tentative D call TRBD1 (6 bases). This CDR3 has 16 residues. Germline loops: CDR1 MNHEY, CDR2 SMNVEV (reference sequence). The V and J ends lost 5 bases and 1 base respectively, with 17 bases between them. CDR3 sequence reads: CASSLRRQEVNYGYTF. The CDR3 DNA is TGTGCCAGCAGTCTTAGAAGACAGGAAGTTAACTATGGCTACACCTTC.

The count of this clone is one. V gene TRBV19 combines with J gene TRBJ2-7; D might be TRBD1 (6 bases). Germline V gene lookup returns CDR1 LNHDA and CDR2 SQIVND (reference sequence). The CDR3 sequence is 15 residues long. The V and J ends lost 6 bases and 2 bases respectively, with 17 bases between them. CDR3: CASRGATGPTYEQYF. In DNA, the CDR3 is TGTGCCAGTAGGGGGGCTACCGGGCCGACCTACGAGCAGTACTTC.

The chain couples TRBV28 to TRBJ1-6, with D tentatively TRBD1 (6 bases). The CDR3 is 12 amino acids. Germline CDR1 is MDHEN and CDR2 is SYDVKM. Trimming removed 9 bases from V and 7 bases from J, with 10 bases in between. The CDR3 reads CASKGQNSPLHF. The CDR3, as DNA: TGTGCCAGTAAAGGACAGAATTCACCCCTCCACTTT.

This clone was seen only once. The rearrangement uses TRBV14 and TRBJ1-6; possibly TRBD1 for D (6 bases). Trimming took off 3 bases at V and 3 bases at J, with 12 bases between the two ends. The CDR3 length is 16 residues. The germline gives CDR1 SGHDN, CDR2 FVKESK. CDR3 region: CASSQSGELYNSPLHF. The CDR3 DNA reads as TGTGCCAGCAGCCAGTCAGGGGAACTCTATAATTCACCCCTCCACTTT.

There are a few counts of this clone. V and J are TRBV28 and TRBJ1-1, with a weak D call TRBD1 (5 bases). CDR3 length equals 13 residues. Trimming stripped 5 bases from V and 11 bases from J, with 18 bases between. CDR1 and CDR2 (germline): MDHEN, SYDVKM. CDR3 nucleotides: TGTGCCAGCAGTCTGACCCTCAGGGATAAGGCTTTCTTT. It is translated as CASSLTLRDKAFF.

The chain employs TRBV2 and TRBJ1-6, with D hard to call. The CDR3 sequence is 15 residues long. The V gene's germline CDR1 is SNHLY and CDR2 FYNNEI. The ends were cut back, 2 bases at V and 9 bases at J, with 14 bases in the middle. In nucleotides, the CDR3 is TGTGCCAGCAGTGAACGCCGCAGTGATTTTTCACCCCTCCACTTT. It is translated as CASSERRSDFSPLHF.

V and J are TRBV23-1 and TRBJ2-3; unclear D gene. TRBV23-1 falls under the ORF class, with uncertain function. This CDR3 is built from 14 residues. V lost 8 bases, J lost 2 bases, and 14 bases lay in between. For the CDR3, the DNA is TGCGCCAGCTCCCGGCCAGGCTACACAGATACGCAGTATTTT. Its translation is CASSRPGYTDTQYF.

This clone appeared a few times. The V call is TRBV19, the J call TRBJ1-1, with unresolved D. In germline, CDR1 is LNHDA, CDR2 SQIVND (reference sequence). V gave up 3 bases and J gave up 7 bases, with 12 bases separating them. The CDR3 is 13 residues long. The DNA of the CDR3 is TGTGCCAGTAGTATTCTCGTGAGCTATGAAGCTTTCTTT. Amino acids: CASSILVSYEAFF.

The rearrangement joins TRBV10-1 to TRBJ2-7; D gene uncertain. V shed 3 bases and J shed 0 bases, with 12 bases lying between them. Looked up from germline, CDR1 is WNHNN and CDR2 is SYGVQD (reference sequence). The CDR3 runs 15 residues. The CDR3, as DNA: TGCGCCAGCAGTGACTCCTGGGCCAGCTCCTACGAGCAGTACTTC. It specifies CASSDSWASSYEQYF.

The CDR3: CASSLGSGGATGELFF. DNA for the CDR3: TGTGCCAGCAGCTTGGGCAGCGGGGGCGCCACCGGGGAGCTGTTTTTT. The chain employs TRBV7-8 and TRBJ2-2; 8 positions match TRBD2. The CDR3 length is 16 residues. V lost 3 bases and J lost 4; bases outside the gene matches: 7. From germline, CDR1 is SGHVS and CDR2 FQNEAQ.

The chain links TRBV5-1 to TRBJ2-5; the match to TRBD1 covers 8 bases. The CDR3 length is 15 residues. Germline V gene lookup returns CDR1 SGHRS and CDR2 YFSETQ. Unmatched junction bases numbered 11, after V lost 5 bases and J lost 5 bases. The CDR3 sequence is CASRTFGQGGETQYF. The DNA for the CDR3 is TGCGCCAGCAGGACGTTTGGACAGGGTGGGGAGACCCAGTACTTC.

The rearrangement links TRBV10-2 to TRBJ1-5; the D is unclear. V lost 0 bases to trimming and J lost 7 bases, with 10 bases between them. Germline V gives CDR1 WSHSY, CDR2 SAAADI. The CDR3 is 14 residues long. CDR3 nucleotide sequence: TGCGCCAGCAGTGAGTCGACCGGAGTCCAGCCCCAGCATTTT. This codes for CASSESTGVQPQHF.

This clone has only a few counts. V usage is TRBV4-1 and J usage is TRBJ2-5; the match to TRBD2 covers 8 bases. The CDR3 is made up of 17 amino acids. The germline gives CDR1 MGHRA, CDR2 YSYEKL. Trimming took 0 bases from V and 2 from J; bases not matched to a gene: 8. CDR3 amino acids: CASSQDPAGGVQETQYF. The CDR3 coding sequence is TGCGCCAGCAGCCAAGATCCGGCCGGGGGGGTTCAAGAGACCCAGTACTTC.

This clone was picked up a small number of times. The J gene is TRBJ1-5, the V gene TRBV19; 9 positions agree with TRBD1. Germline CDR1 reads LNHDA; CDR2 reads SQIVND (reference sequence). V trimming: 3 bases; J trimming: 2 bases; junction bases outside the gene matches: 5. There are 16 residues in the CDR3. CDR3 amino acids: CASSMGDRVRNQPQHF. CDR3 coding DNA: TGTGCCAGTAGTATGGGGGACAGGGTTCGCAATCAGCCCCAGCATTTT.

The CDR3 region is CASSPRTAEAFF. In DNA form, the CDR3 reads TGTGCCAGCTCACCCCGGACAGCGGAAGCTTTCTTT. The chain couples TRBV18 to TRBJ1-1, with D perhaps TRBD1 (6 bases). The V end was cut by 3 bases, the J end by 8 bases, with 10 bases between. Germline V lookup: CDR1 KGHSH, CDR2 LQKENI. The CDR3 extends over 12 amino acids.

This chain links TRBV6-6 with TRBJ1-4; D is unresolved. The CDR3 loop spans 15 amino acids. Trimming stripped 5 bases from V and 3 bases from J, with 13 bases between. Germline V gene sequence: CDR1 MNHNY, CDR2 SVGAGI (reference sequence). Here the CDR3 DNA reads TGTGCCAGCAGTCTAGCCCCCCGAGCTAATGAAAAACTGTTTTTT. The encoded protein is CASSLAPRANEKLFF.

J is TRBJ2-2 and V is TRBV6-6; no clear D. The V end was cut by 2 bases, the J end by 0 bases, with 7 bases between. The CDR3 length is 15 residues. The germline V gene encodes CDR1 MNHNY and CDR2 SVGAGI (reference sequence). The CDR3 reads CASSYETSNTGELFF. Written as DNA, the CDR3 is TGTGCCAGCAGTTACGAGACATCGAACACCGGGGAGCTGTTTTTT.

CDR3 in amino acids: CASSLRTADQPQHF. CDR3 nucleotide sequence: TGTGCCAGCAGCTTAAGGACAGCCGATCAGCCCCAGCATTTT. The chain uses TRBV7-8 and TRBJ1-5; maybe TRBD1 (6 bases). CDR3 length: 14 residues. Per germline, CDR1 SGHVS and CDR2 FQNEAQ. V was pared by 2 bases and J by 5 bases, with 10 bases between.

This chain joins TRBV29-1 and TRBJ1-5; TRBD1 aligns across 7 bases. Germline V gene data show CDR1 as SQVTM and CDR2 as ANQGSEA. The CDR3 is 13 amino acids. The V segment lost 5 bases and the J segment 3 bases; nucleotides outside the gene matches: 4. CDR3 loop: CSVSTGLNQPQHF. The CDR3 region has the DNA TGCAGCGTTTCGACAGGGCTCAATCAGCCCCAGCATTTT.

This clone was observed a handful of times. This rearrangement joins TRBV5-1 to TRBJ1-3, with D maybe TRBD1 (6 bases). Trimming removed 4 bases from V and 1 base from J, with 9 bases in between. From germline, CDR1 is SGHRS and CDR2 YFSETQ. The length of the CDR3 is 14 residues. The CDR3 DNA follows: TGCGCCAGCAGCATACAGGGTTCTGGAAACACCATATATTTT. Protein product: CASSIQGSGNTIYF.